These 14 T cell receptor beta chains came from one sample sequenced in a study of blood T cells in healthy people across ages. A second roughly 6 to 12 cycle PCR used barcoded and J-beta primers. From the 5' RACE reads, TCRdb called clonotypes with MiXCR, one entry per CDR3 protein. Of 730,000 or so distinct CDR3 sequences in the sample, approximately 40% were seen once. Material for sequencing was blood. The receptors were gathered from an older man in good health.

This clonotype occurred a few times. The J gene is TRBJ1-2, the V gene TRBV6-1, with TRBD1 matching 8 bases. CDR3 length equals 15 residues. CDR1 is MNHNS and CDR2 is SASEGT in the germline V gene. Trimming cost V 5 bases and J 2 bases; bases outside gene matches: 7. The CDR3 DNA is TGTGCCAGCAGTCAACTGGGACAGGCAAACTATGGCTACACCTTC. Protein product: CASSQLGQANYGYTF.

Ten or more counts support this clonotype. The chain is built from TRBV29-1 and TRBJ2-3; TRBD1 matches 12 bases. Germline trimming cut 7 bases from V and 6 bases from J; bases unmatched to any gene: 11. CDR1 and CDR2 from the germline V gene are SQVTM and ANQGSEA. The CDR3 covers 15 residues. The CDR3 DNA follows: TGCAGCGCCGGAACCGGGACAGGGGGCTCGGATACGCAGTATTTT. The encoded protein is CSAGTGTGGSDTQYF.

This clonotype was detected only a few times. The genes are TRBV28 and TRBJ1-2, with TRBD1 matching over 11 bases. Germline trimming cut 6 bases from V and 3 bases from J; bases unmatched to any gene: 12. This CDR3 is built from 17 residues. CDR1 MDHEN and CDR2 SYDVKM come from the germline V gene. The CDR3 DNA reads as TGTGCCAGCAGGCCGCGGACAGGGGGCTCCTTCTACTATGGCTACACCTTC. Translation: CASRPRTGGSFYYGYTF.

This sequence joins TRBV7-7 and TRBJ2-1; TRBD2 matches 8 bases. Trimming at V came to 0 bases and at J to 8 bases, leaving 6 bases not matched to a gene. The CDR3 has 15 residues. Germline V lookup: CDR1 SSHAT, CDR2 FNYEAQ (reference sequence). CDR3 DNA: TGTGCCAGCAGCTTAGCTCAGGGACTAGTCGATGAGCAGTTCTTC. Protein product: CASSLAQGLVDEQFF.

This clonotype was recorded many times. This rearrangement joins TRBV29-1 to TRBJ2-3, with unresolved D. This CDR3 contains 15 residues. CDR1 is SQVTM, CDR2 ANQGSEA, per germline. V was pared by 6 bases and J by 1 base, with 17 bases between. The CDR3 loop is CSVDGPYWGTDTQYF. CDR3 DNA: TGCAGCGTCGACGGGCCTTATTGGGGCACAGATACGCAGTATTTT.

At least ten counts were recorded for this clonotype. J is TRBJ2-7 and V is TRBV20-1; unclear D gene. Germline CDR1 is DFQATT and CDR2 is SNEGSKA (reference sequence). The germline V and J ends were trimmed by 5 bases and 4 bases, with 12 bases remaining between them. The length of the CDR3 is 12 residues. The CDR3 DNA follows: TGCAGTGCTGTACCCTCGAAGTACGAGCAGTACTTC. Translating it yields CSAVPSKYEQYF.

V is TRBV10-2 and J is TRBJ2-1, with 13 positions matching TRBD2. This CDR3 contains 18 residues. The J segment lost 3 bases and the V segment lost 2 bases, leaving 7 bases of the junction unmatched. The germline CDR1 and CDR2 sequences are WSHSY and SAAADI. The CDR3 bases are TGCGCCAGCAGTGAGAGCACTAGCGGGGGGGCCGTCTACAATGAGCAGTTCTTC. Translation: CASSESTSGGAVYNEQFF.

This chain's CDR3 is CATSRPTGEPHGYTF. The CDR3 nucleotides read TGTGCCACCAGCAGACCGACAGGGGAACCCCATGGCTACACCTTC. V is TRBV15 and J is TRBJ1-2; the match to TRBD1 covers 8 bases. Losses at the gene ends were 2 bases for V and 6 bases for J; bases not matched to a gene: 8. The CDR3 runs to 15 residues. Germline V lookup: CDR1 LNHNV, CDR2 YYDKDF (reference sequence).

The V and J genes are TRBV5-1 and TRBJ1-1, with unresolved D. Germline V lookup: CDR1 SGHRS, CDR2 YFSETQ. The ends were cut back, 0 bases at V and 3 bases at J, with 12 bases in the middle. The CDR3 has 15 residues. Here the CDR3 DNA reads TGCGCCAGCAGCTTGGACGGCATCCTGGACACTGAAGCTTTCTTT. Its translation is CASSLDGILDTEAFF.

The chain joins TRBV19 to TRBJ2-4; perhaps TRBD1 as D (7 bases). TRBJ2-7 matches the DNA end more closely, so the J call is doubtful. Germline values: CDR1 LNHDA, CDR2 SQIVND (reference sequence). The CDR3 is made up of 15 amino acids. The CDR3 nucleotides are TGTGCCAGTAGCAATGAAGGCGGGACAGTCAACGAGCAGTACTTC. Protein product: CASSNEGGTVNEQYF.

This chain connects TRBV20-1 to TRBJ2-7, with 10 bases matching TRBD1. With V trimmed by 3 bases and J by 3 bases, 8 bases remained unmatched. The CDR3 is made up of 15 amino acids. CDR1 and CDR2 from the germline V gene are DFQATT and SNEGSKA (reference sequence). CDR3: CSARIPGQGFYEQYF. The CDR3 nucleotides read TGCAGTGCTAGGATCCCGGGACAGGGGTTCTACGAGCAGTACTTC.

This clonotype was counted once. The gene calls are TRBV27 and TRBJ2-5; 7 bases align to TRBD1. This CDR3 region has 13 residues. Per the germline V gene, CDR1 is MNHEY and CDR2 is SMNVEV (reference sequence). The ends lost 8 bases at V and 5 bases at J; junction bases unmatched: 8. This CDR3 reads CASRKTGSETQYF. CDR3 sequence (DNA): TGTGCCAGCCGGAAGACAGGGTCTGAGACCCAGTACTTC.

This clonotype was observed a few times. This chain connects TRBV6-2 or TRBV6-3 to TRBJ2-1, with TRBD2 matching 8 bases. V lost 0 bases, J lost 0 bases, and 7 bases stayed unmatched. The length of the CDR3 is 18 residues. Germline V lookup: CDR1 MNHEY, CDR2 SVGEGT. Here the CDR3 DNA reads TGTGCCAGCAGTTACTCGGCGAGCGGGGGCCTCTCCTACAATGAGCAGTTCTTC. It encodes CASSYSASGGLSYNEQFF.

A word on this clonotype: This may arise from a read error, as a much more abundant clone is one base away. The CDR3 DNA is TGTGCCAGCAGCTTAGGGGGGAGGGCTGAGACCCAGTTCTTC. Residues: CASSLGGRAETQFF. The rearrangement links TRBV7-2 to TRBJ2-1; 7 bases align to TRBD2. The CDR3 length is 14 residues. The V gene end was trimmed by 1 base and the J gene end by 13 bases; junction bases not matched to a gene: 10. Germline assignment: CDR1 SGHTA and CDR2 FQGNSA.